The 11 T cell receptor beta chains given below trace back to one sample, sequenced in a study of T cells after yellow fever vaccination. TCRdb used MiXCR to reprocess the 5' RACE reads, holding one entry per CDR3 protein. The profile shows 550,000 to 750,000 distinct CDR3 sequences, less than 15% of them singletons. The sample here was PBMCs, taken on the day of the yellow fever booster vaccination. These receptor sequences come from a man aged 25-40 years who received the YFV17D yellow fever vaccine.

This clonotype was picked up a small number of times. The chain employs TRBV7-6 and TRBJ2-5, with unresolved D. The germline V gene encodes CDR1 SGHVS and CDR2 FNYEAQ. V lost 5 bases and J 5 bases, leaving 12 bases between the germline ends. The CDR3 contains 13 residues. DNA of the CDR3: TGTGCCAGCAGCACCTACGGTGGGGAGACCCAGTACTTC. Translated, it gives CASSTYGGETQYF.

V is TRBV19 and J is TRBJ2-1, with TRBD2 identical over 7 bases. This CDR3 has 14 residues. Trimming removed 5 bases from V and 9 bases from J; junction bases left unmatched: 10. Germline V gives CDR1 LNHDA, CDR2 SQIVND (reference sequence). The CDR3 sequence is CASSLTSTLSEQFF. The CDR3 DNA reads TGTGCCAGTAGTTTGACTAGCACTCTATCTGAGCAGTTCTTC.

This chain's CDR3 is CASIIGAGVRNEQFF. CDR3 in DNA: TGTGCCAGCATCATTGGGGCAGGGGTTCGAAATGAGCAGTTCTTC. The chain combines TRBV12-3 or TRBV12-4 with TRBJ2-1; D might be TRBD1 (6 bases). The CDR3 contains 15 residues. V lost 7 bases and J 7 bases, leaving 20 bases between the germline ends.

This clonotype was counted only a few times. The chain recombines TRBV7-9 with TRBJ2-1, with D maybe TRBD2 (5 bases). Germline V gene sequence: CDR1 SEHNR, CDR2 FQNEAQ (reference sequence). This CDR3 is built from 13 residues. V was cut by 5 bases and J by 8 bases, with 13 bases left in between. Here the CDR3 DNA reads TGTGCCAGCAGCCATACCGGGAAGTATGAGCAGTTCTTC. It encodes CASSHTGKYEQFF.

A few counts support this clonotype. The rearrangement uses TRBV9 and TRBJ2-3, with a possible D match to TRBD2 (5 bases). V lost 4 bases to trimming and J lost 5 bases, with 23 bases between them. Germline V gene lookup returns CDR1 SGDLS and CDR2 YYNGEE. The CDR3 contains 17 residues. CDR3 DNA sequence: TGTGCCAGCAGCCCCCGCGGGTATCGGGTTATGGGAGATACGCAGTATTTT. Translation: CASSPRGYRVMGDTQYF. The full variable domain, with the rest looked up from reference TRBV9 and TRBJ2-3, is DSGVTQTPKHLITATGQRVTLRCSPRSGDLSVYWYQQSLDQGLQFLIQYYNGEERAKGNILERFSAQQFPDLHSELNLSSLELGDSALYFCASSPRGYRVMGDTQYFGPGTRLTVL.

The chain joins TRBV7-2 to TRBJ2-3; either TRBD1 or TRBD2 may fit D (7 bases each). This CDR3 contains 14 residues. V lost 7 bases, J lost 6 bases, and 17 bases lay in between. Germline CDR1 is SGHTA and CDR2 is FQGNSA. CDR3: CASNKRQGGDTQYF. The CDR3 DNA reads as TGTGCCAGCAACAAGAGGCAGGGGGGGGATACGCAGTATTTT.

The chain joins TRBV18 to TRBJ2-5, with 8 bases matching TRBD2. J was trimmed by 5 bases and V by 1 base; bases with no gene match: 0. The germline CDR1 and CDR2 sequences are KGHSH and LQKENI. This CDR3 region has 13 residues. The CDR3 reads CASSPQREETQYF. Written as DNA, the CDR3 is TGTGCCAGCTCACCACAGCGGGAGGAGACCCAGTACTTC.

The rearrangement links TRBV5-1 to TRBJ2-1; D may be TRBD1 or TRBD2 (5 bases each). CDR3 length: 15 amino acids. V lost 4 bases and J lost 8, with 19 bases in between. Germline values: CDR1 SGHRS, CDR2 YFSETQ. CDR3 sequence (DNA): TGCGCCAGCAGCATGGATCGGGGCTACTTTGATGAGCAGTTCTTC. It yields the protein CASSMDRGYFDEQFF. Variable domain in full (rest from reference TRBV5-1 and TRBJ2-1): KAGVTQTPRYLIKTRGQQVTLSCSPISGHRSVSWYQQTPGQGLQFLFEYFSETQRNKGNFPGRFSGRQFSNSRSEMNVSTLELGDSALYLCASSMDRGYFDEQFFGPGTRLTVL.

This chain connects TRBV2 to TRBJ1-1; the match to TRBD1 covers 8 bases. V lost 6 bases to trimming and J lost 4 bases; unmatched junction nucleotides: 4. Germline V gene data show CDR1 as SNHLY and CDR2 as FYNNEI. This CDR3 has 13 residues. CDR3 region: CASRDRESTEAFF. In nucleotides, the CDR3 is TGTGCCAGCAGGGACAGGGAGTCCACTGAAGCTTTCTTT.

The rearrangement uses TRBV6-1 and TRBJ1-2; possible D gene TRBD1, 5 bases. The CDR3 is 15 amino acids. V lost 10 bases, J lost 3 bases, and 21 bases lay in between. Germline assignment: CDR1 MNHNS and CDR2 SASEGT. The DNA of the CDR3 is TGTGCCACCCAGAAACCCTTGGGACTACACTATGGCTACACCTTC. It codes for CATQKPLGLHYGYTF.

The CDR3 here is CASSYTRAGVHEQFF. The CDR3, as DNA: TGTGCCAGCAGTTACACAAGAGCGGGAGTGCATGAGCAGTTCTTC. This chain joins TRBV6-5 and TRBJ2-1, with 8 bases fitting TRBD2. Germline CDR1 reads MNHEY; CDR2 reads SVGAGI. There are 15 residues in the CDR3. V shed 2 bases, J shed 8 bases, and the junction held 8 bases outside the gene matches.